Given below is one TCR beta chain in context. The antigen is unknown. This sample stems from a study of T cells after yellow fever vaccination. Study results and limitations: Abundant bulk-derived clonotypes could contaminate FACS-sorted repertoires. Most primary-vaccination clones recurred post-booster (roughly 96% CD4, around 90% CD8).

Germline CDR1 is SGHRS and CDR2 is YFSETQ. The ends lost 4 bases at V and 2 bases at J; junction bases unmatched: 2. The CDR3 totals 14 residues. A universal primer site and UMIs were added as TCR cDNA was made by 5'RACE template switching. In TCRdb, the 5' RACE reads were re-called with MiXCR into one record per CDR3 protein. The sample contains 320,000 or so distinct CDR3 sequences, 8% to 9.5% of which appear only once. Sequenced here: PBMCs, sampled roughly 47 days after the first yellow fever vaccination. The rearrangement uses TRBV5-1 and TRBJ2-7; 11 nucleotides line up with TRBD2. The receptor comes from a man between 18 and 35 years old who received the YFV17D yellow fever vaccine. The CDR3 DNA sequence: TGCGCCAGCAGCCTTAGCGGGGGGGCCTACGAGCAGTACGTC. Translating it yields CASSLSGGAYEQYV.